This TCR beta chain was captured by sequencing in a study of regulatory T cells in long-lasting Graves disease. Overall study context: Over-5-year antithyroid drug use with positive TSH receptor antibodies defined persistent Graves' disease in the study.

General study findings and limits: Not thyroid tissue but only peripheral blood was studied.

In regard to this clonotype: Its target is unknown.

Through Arm-PCR of CDR3 regions and iRepertoire HTBI primers, TCR beta libraries were built. TCRdb redid the calling of the multiplex PCR reads with MiXCR, one entry per CDR3 protein. The top ten clones hold under 35% of a sample with 390,000 or so distinct CDR3 sequences, roughly 25% of them seen once. This CDR3 is built from 15 residues. Looked up from germline, CDR1 is SGHAT and CDR2 is FQNNGV. V lost 3 bases and J 6 bases, leaving 15 bases between the germline ends. The time point is: persistent/refractory GD, antithyroid drugs over 5 years with positive TRAb. PBMC-derived RNA was used for the TCR library.

The source is a woman aged 40 to 55 with Graves disease. The starting material was peripheral blood mononuclear cells (PBMCs), obtained when the disease was refractory, from a patient treated with antithyroid drugs. The chain employs TRBV11-2 and TRBJ2-1; D gene uncertain. The CDR3 coding sequence is TGTGCCAGCAGCTTCCGACTGGGTGAATTCAATGAGCAGTTCTTC. The encoded protein is CASSFRLGEFNEQFF. Based on the CDR3 plus reference TRBV11-2 and TRBJ2-1, the full variable domain is EAGVAQSPRYKIIEKRQSVAFWCNPISGHATLYWYQQILGQGPKLLIQFQNNGVVDDSQLPKDRFSAERLKGVDSTLKIQPAKLEDSAVYLCASSFRLGEFNEQFFGPGTRLTVL.